This T cell receptor beta chain was obtained from a study of blood T cell repertoires in COVID-19. Study-wide background: Spain, Italy and the United States supplied samples that represented acute and convalescent COVID-19. Sources were T cells, B-cell-depleted T cells, or PBMCs; the material itself was cDNA or gDNA.

This clone was recorded only once. Per the study methods: Researchers report that nucleated cell counts were estimated from reference gene primer amplification. Method: immunoSEQ multiplex PCR; TCRdb's copy keeps in-frame clones and lacks some. V and J calls plus clone size are reproduced from that table; the DNA served to infer D and trimming. This table holds 90,000 to 100,000 clones, approximately 79% found once. The material sequenced was peripheral blood. The TCR originated in a man in his 70s with active or convalescent COVID-19.

The CDR3 is CASSQDRGINTEAFF. In DNA, the CDR3 is TGCGCCAGCAGCCAAGACCGGGGAATAAACACTGAAGCTTTCTTT. The chain employs TRBV4-1 and TRBJ1-1; D remains ambiguous. This CDR3 region has 15 residues. The germline V gene encodes CDR1 MGHRA and CDR2 YSYEKL. Deletions cut 0 bases from V and 2 bases from J, with 10 bases between.